This T cell receptor beta chain was sequenced for a study of T cells of healthy individuals listed by TCRdb under 2018. At least ten counts were recorded for this clonotype. The clone's antigen remains unknown. No qualities accompany the bases; no much larger clone lies one base away. V trim: 4 bases; J trim: 4 bases; unmatched bases: 8. CDR1 and CDR2, per the germline V gene (reference sequence), are MNHEY and SMNVEV. From the cysteine up to the phenylalanine, the CDR3 has a length of 15 residues. The DNA shown is the 45-base CDR3, in frame from base 1. To prepare the library, 5' RACE was applied. Sequenced using an Illumina MiSeq. The public reads were quality trimmed at Q25 with fastp and then assembled into clones with MiXCR by TCRdb, keeping productive beta chains. Rows are combined by CDR3 protein, so each entry shows the most common genes and DNA. In this sample the table shows tens of thousands of distinct CDR3 sequences, about 4.2% of which occur a single time. Of the sample, 9.2% is held by the ten largest clones.

The TCR originated in a human donor in good health. The rearrangement combines TRBV27 with TRBJ2-7; 9 bases in the junction line up with TRBD1. The CDR3 reads as follows: CASSYTGTGTYEQYF. The DNA sequence reads TGTGCCAGCAGTTATACCGGGACAGGGACGTACGAGCAGTACTTC.